This entry is about one T cell receptor beta chain. Its antigen is not identified. These data are taken from a study of Ad26.COV2.S vaccination and SARS-CoV-2 variants. Findings and caveats of the study: Possible underestimation of total T cell responses by the TCR breadth and depth analyses was noted.

Documented treatment: about 20 received Ad26.COV2.S at low or high dose, single or two shots; a few received placebo; per-sample allocation not given. At day 63 after the first vaccine or placebo injection, samples were drawn. Germline-derived CDR1 and CDR2 are MGHRA and YSYEKL. The V end was cut by 6 bases, the J end by 3 bases, with 9 bases between. CDR3 length: 13 amino acids. The data were produced by immunoSEQ multiplex PCR, yet TCRdb's version contains in-frame clones alone and is incomplete. In the table there are a few hundred thousand clones, approximately 87% of which are singletons. The material was peripheral blood, obtained in a trial of Ad26.COV2.S vaccine versus placebo. The chain is built from TRBV4-1 and TRBJ2-1, with D perhaps TRBD2 (5 bases). This TCR came from a person aged 18-60 years who received the Ad26.COV2.S COVID-19 vaccine or a placebo. CDR3 bases: TGCGCCAGCAGGGACTCCCTCTACAATGAGCAGTTCTTC. Its translation: CASRDSLYNEQFF.